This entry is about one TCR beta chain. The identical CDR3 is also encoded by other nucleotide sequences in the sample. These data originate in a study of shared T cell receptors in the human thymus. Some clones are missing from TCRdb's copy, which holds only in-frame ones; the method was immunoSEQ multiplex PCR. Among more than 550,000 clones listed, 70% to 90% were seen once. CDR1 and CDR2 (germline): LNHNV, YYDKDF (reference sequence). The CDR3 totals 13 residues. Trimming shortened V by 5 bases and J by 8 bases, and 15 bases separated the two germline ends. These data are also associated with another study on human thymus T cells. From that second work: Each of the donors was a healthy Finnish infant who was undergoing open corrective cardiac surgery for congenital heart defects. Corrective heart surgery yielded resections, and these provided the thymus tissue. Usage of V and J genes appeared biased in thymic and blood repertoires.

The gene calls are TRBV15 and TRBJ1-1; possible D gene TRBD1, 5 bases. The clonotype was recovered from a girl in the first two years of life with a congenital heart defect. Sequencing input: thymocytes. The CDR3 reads CATSGTLRQEAFF. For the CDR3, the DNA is TGTGCCACCAGCGGAACACTTCGACAGGAAGCTTTCTTT.